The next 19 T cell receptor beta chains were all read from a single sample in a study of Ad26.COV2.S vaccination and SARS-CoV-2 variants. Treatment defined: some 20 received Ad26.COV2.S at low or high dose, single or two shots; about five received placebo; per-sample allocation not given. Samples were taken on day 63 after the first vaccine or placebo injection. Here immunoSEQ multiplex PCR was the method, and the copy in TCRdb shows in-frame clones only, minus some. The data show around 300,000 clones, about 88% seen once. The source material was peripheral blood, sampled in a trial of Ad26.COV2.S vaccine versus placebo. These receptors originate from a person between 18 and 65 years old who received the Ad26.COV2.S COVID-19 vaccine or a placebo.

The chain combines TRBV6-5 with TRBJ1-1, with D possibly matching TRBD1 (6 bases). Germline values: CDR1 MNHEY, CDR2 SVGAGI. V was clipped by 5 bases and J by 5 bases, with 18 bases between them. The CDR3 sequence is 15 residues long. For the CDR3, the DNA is TGTGCCAGCAGTAAACAGGGTCGGGGGAAGACTGAAGCTTTCTTT. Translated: CASSKQGRGKTEAFF.

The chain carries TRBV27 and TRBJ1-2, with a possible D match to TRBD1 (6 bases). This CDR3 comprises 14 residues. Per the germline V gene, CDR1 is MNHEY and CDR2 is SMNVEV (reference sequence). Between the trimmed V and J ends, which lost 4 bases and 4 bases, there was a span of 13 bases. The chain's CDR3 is CASSSGTTTYGYTF. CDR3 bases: TGTGCCAGCAGTTCCGGGACAACTACCTATGGCTACACCTTC.

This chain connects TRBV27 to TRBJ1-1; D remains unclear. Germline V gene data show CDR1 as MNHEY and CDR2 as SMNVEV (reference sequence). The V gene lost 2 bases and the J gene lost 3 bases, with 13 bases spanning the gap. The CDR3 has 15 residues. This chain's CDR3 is CASSLGQLPYTEAFF. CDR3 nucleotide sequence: TGTGCCAGCAGTTTAGGGCAGTTACCTTACACTGAAGCTTTCTTT.

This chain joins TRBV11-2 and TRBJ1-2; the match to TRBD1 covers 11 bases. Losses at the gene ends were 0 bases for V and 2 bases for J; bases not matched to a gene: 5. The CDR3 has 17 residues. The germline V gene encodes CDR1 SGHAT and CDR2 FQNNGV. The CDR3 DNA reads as TGTGCCAGCAGCTTAGATGGGGGACAGGGGGTGAACTATGGCTACACCTTC. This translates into CASSLDGGQGVNYGYTF.

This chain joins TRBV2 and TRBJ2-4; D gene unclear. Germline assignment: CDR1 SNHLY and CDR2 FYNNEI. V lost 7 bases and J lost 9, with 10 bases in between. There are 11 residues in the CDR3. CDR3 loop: CASTSGGIQYF. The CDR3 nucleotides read TGTGCCAGCACCAGTGGCGGCATTCAGTACTTC.

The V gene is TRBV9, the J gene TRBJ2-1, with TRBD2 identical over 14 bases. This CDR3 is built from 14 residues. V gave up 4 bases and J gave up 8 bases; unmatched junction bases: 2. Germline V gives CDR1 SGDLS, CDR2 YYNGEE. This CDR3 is CASSLGLAGDEQFF. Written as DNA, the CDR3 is TGTGCCAGCAGCTTGGGACTAGCGGGGGATGAGCAGTTCTTC.

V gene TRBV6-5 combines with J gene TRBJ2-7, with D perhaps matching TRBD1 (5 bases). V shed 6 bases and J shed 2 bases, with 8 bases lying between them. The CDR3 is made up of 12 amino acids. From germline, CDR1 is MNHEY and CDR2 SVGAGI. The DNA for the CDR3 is TGTGCCAGCAGCAGACAGACCTACGAGCAGTACTTC. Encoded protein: CASSRQTYEQYF.

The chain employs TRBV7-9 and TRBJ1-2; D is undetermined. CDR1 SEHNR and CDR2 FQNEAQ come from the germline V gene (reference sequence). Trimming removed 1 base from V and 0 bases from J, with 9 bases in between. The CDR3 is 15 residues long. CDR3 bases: TGTGCCAGCAGCTTAGTTGTTGTGACTAACTATGGCTACACCTTC. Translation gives CASSLVVVTNYGYTF.

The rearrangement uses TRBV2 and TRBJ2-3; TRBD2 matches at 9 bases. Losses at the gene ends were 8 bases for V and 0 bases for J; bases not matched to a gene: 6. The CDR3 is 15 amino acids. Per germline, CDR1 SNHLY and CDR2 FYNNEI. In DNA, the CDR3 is TGTGCCAGCCCATTAGCGGGAGAAAGCACAGATACGCAGTATTTT. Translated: CASPLAGESTDTQYF.

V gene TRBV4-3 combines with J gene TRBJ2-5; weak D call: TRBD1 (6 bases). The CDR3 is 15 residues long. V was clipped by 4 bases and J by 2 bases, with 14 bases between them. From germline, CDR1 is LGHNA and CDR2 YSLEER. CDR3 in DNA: TGCGCCAGCAGCCCAAGGGCCAGGGGACAAGAGACCCAGTACTTC. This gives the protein CASSPRARGQETQYF.

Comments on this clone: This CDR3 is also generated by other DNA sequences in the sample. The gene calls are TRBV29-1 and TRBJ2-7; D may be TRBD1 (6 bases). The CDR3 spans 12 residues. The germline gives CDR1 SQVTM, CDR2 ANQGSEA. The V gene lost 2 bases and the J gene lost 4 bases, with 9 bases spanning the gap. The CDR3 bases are TGCAGCGTTGAAAACAGGGAATACGAGCAGTACTTC. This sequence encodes CSVENREYEQYF.

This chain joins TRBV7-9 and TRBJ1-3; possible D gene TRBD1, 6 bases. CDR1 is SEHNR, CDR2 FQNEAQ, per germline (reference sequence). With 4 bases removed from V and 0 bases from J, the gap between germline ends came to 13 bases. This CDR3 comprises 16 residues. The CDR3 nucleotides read TGTGCCAGCAGCTCGTGGGGGGGCTTCTCTGGAAACACCATATATTTT. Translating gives CASSSWGGFSGNTIYF.

The CDR3, as DNA: TGTGCCAGCAGAGCGGGAGAGTGGGAGCAGTACTTC. Protein product: CASRAGEWEQYF. The chain carries TRBV28 and TRBJ2-7; the match to TRBD2 covers 8 bases. This CDR3 is built from 12 residues. CDR1 is MDHEN and CDR2 is SYDVKM in the germline V gene. V lost 6 bases and J lost 7; bases outside the gene matches: 5.

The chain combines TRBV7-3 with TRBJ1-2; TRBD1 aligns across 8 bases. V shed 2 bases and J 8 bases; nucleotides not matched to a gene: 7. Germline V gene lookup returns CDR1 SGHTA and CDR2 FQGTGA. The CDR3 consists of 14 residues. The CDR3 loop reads CASSLLDRVGGYTF. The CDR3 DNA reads TGTGCCAGCAGCTTACTGGACAGGGTCGGGGGCTACACCTTC.

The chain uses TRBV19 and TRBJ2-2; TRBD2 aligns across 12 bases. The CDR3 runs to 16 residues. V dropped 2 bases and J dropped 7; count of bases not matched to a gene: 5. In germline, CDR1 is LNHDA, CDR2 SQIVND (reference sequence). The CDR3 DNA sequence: TGTGCCAGTAGTATACAACTAGCGGGAGGTATCGGGGAGCTGTTTTTT. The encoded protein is CASSIQLAGGIGELFF.

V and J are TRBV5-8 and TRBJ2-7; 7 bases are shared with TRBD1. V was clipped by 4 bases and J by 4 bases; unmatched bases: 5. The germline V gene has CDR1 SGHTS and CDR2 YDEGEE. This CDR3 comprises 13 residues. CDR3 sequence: CASSPGQKYEQYF. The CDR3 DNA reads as TGTGCCAGCAGCCCGGGACAGAAATACGAGCAGTACTTC.

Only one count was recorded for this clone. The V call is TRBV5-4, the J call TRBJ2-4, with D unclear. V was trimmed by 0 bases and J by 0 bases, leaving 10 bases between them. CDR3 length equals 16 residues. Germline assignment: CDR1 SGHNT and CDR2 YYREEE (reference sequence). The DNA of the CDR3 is TGTGCCAGCAGCTTGGGTGGGGTTCTAGCCAAAAACATTCAGTACTTC. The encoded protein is CASSLGGVLAKNIQYF.

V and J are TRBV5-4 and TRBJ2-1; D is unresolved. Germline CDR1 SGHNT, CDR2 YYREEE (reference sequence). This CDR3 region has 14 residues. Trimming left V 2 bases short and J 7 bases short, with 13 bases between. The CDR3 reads CASSLYNSENEQFF. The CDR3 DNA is TGTGCCAGCAGCTTATATAATTCAGAGAATGAGCAGTTCTTC.

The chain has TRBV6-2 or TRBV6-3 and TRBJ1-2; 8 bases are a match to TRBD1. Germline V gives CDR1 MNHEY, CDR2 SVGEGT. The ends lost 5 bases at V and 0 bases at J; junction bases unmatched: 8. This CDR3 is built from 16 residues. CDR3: CASSGKDRASNYGYTF. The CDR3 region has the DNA TGTGCCAGCAGTGGGAAGGACAGGGCGTCTAACTATGGCTACACCTTC.